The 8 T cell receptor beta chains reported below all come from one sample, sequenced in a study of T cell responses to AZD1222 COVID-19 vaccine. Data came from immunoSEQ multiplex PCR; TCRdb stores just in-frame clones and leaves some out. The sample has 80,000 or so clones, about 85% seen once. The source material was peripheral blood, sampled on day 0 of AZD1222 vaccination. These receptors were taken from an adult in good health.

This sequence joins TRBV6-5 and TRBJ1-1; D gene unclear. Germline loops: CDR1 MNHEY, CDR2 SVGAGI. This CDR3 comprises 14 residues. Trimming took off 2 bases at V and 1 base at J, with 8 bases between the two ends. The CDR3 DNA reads TGTGCCAGCAGTTACCAGCGGGGGAACACTGAAGCTTTCTTT. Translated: CASSYQRGNTEAFF.

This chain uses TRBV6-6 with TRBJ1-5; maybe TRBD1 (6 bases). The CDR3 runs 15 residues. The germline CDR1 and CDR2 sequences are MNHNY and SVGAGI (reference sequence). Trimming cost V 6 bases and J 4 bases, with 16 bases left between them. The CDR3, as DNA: TGTGCCAGCAGGTTTACAGGGTTGGAAAATCAGCCCCAGCATTTT. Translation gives CASRFTGLENQPQHF.

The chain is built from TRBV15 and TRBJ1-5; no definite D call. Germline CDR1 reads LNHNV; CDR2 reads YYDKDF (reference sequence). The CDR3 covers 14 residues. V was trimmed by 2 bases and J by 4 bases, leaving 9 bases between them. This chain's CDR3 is CATSRLRENQPQHF. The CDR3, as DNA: TGTGCCACCAGCAGACTACGGGAGAATCAGCCCCAGCATTTT. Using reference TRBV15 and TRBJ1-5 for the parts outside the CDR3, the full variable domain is DAMVIQNPRYQVTQFGKPVTLSCSQTLNHNVMYWYQQKSSQAPKLLFHYYDKDFNNEADTPDNFQSRRPNTSFCFLDIRSPGLGDTAMYLCATSRLRENQPQHFGDGTRLSIL.

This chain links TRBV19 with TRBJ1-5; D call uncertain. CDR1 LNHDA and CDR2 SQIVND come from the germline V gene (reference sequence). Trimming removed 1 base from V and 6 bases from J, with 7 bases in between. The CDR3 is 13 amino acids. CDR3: CASSIGGVQPQHF. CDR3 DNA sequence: TGTGCCAGTAGTATAGGAGGAGTTCAGCCCCAGCATTTT.

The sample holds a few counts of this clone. CDR3 in amino acids: CASMQTGTYNEQFF. DNA for the CDR3: TGTGCCAGCATGCAGACAGGGACGTACAATGAGCAGTTCTTC. The chain couples TRBV6-5 to TRBJ2-1; TRBD1 matches at 7 bases. The germline CDR1 and CDR2 sequences are MNHEY and SVGAGI. This CDR3 is 14 amino acids long. J lost 4 bases, V lost 7 bases, and 7 bases had no gene match.

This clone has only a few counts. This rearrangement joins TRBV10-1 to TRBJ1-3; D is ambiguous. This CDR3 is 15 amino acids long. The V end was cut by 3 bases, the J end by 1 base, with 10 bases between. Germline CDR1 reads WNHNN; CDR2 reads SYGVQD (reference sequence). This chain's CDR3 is CASSDSGASGNTIYF. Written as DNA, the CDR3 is TGCGCCAGCAGTGACTCTGGAGCATCTGGAAACACCATATATTTT.

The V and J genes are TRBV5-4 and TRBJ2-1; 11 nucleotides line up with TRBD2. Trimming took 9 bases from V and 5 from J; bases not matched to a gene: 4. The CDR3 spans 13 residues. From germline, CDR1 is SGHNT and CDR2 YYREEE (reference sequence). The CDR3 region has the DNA TGTGCCACCCTGGGACTAGCGGACAATGAGCAGTTCTTC. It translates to CATLGLADNEQFF.

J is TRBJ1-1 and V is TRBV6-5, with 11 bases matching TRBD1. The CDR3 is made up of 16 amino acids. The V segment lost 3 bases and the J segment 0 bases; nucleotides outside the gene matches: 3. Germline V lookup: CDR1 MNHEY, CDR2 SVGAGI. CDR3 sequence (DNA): TGTGCCAGCAGTTATGGGACAGGGGGTCTGAACACTGAAGCTTTCTTT. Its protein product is CASSYGTGGLNTEAFF.